What follows is one T cell receptor beta chain and its context. Living in about two dozen US areas, the participants were between 18 and 89 years of age. V gave up 8 bases and J gave up 0 bases, with 10 bases separating them. Germline CDR1 and CDR2: SGHAT and FQNNGV. The CDR3 sequence is 13 residues long. The data were obtained in a study of blood T cell repertoires in COVID-19. Overall study context: COVID-19 samples from acute and convalescent phases originated in the United States, Italy and Spain. In each case, the material was cDNA or gDNA derived from T cells, B-cell-depleted T cells, or PBMCs.

In the study's own analysis: By means of reference gene primer amplification, nucleated cell counts were estimated. The protocol was immunoSEQ multiplex PCR, while the TCRdb copy is restricted to in-frame clones and leaves out a portion. That table is the source of V, J and clone size, and D and trimming were worked out from the DNA. The table shows approximately 470,000 clones, with 87% occurring only once. The chain is built from TRBV11-2 and TRBJ2-5, with D maybe TRBD2 (5 bases). The sequence came from a woman aged 18-35 years who had recovered from COVID-19. The source material was PBMCs or T cells enriched from blood (not recorded which). CDR3 sequence (DNA): TGTGCCAGCGGTACGGGGTACCAAGAGACCCAGTACTTC. It encodes CASGTGYQETQYF.